The 12 T cell receptor beta chains reported below all come from one sample, sequenced in a study of T cells after yellow fever vaccination. Each CDR3 protein gets one entry after TCRdb re-called the 5' RACE reads with MiXCR. Of some 260,000 distinct CDR3 sequences in the sample, over 4.5% were seen once. Material: CD4+ T cells sorted from PBMCs, obtained on the day of the yellow fever booster vaccination. The receptors were sampled from a man younger than 35 who received the YFV17D yellow fever vaccine.

This clonotype was observed at least ten times. CDR3 sequence reads: CASSPQGNYGYTF. CDR3 sequence (DNA): TGTGCCAGCAGCCCACAGGGGAACTATGGCTACACCTTC. V usage is TRBV12-3 or TRBV12-4 and J usage is TRBJ1-2, with TRBD1 identical over 7 bases. V lost 6 bases to trimming and J lost 2 bases; unmatched junction nucleotides: 3. The CDR3 totals 13 residues.

The V and J genes are TRBV9 and TRBJ1-2, with no clear D. Looked up from germline, CDR1 is SGDLS and CDR2 is YYNGEE. V lost 3 bases to trimming and J lost 3 bases, with 18 bases between them. The CDR3 spans 16 residues. The CDR3 DNA is TGTGCCAGCAGCGGACCGGGGTCGGGCGCCGACTATGGCTACACCTTC. Encoded protein: CASSGPGSGADYGYTF. Using reference TRBV9 and TRBJ1-2 for the parts outside the CDR3, the full variable domain is DSGVTQTPKHLITATGQRVTLRCSPRSGDLSVYWYQQSLDQGLQFLIQYYNGEERAKGNILERFSAQQFPDLHSELNLSSLELGDSALYFCASSGPGSGADYGYTFGSGTRLTVV.

This clonotype was seen many times. The rearrangement links TRBV4-2 to TRBJ2-5, with D hard to call. CDR3 length: 12 residues. The V gene lost 0 bases and the J gene lost 3 bases, with 2 bases spanning the gap. Germline V lookup: CDR1 LGHNA, CDR2 YNFKEQ. CDR3: CASSQDKETQYF. The CDR3 region has the DNA TGTGCCAGCAGCCAAGACAAAGAGACCCAGTACTTC.

This clonotype was observed a few times. V usage is TRBV12-3 or TRBV12-4 and J usage is TRBJ1-1, with D hard to call. The CDR3 extends over 13 amino acids. V shed 3 bases and J shed 12 bases, with 17 bases lying between them. The CDR3: CASSLGRQDGTFF. The CDR3, as DNA: TGTGCCAGCAGTTTGGGCCGCCAGGATGGGACTTTCTTT.

The J gene is TRBJ1-4, the V gene TRBV12-3 or TRBV12-4, with D possibly matching TRBD1 (6 bases). V lost 5 bases to trimming and J lost 0 bases, with 16 bases between them. This CDR3 is 17 amino acids long. CDR3 DNA sequence: TGTGCCAGCAGTCCCTGGGCAGGGGCAGCAACTAATGAAAAACTGTTTTTT. Amino acids: CASSPWAGAATNEKLFF.

This clonotype was counted only a few times. The chain is built from TRBV7-9 and TRBJ1-1, with 9 bases fitting TRBD1. V was pared by 3 bases and J by 7 bases, with 6 bases of the junction left unmatched. Per the germline V gene, CDR1 is SEHNR and CDR2 is FQNEAQ (reference sequence). The CDR3 is 14 residues long. CDR3 bases: TGTGCCAGCAGCTTGGCAGGGACAGGGTTTGAAGCTTTCTTT. This translates into CASSLAGTGFEAFF.

The chain combines TRBV25-1 with TRBJ2-2, with unresolved D. The CDR3 has 12 amino acids. The V end was cut by 6 bases, the J end by 6 bases, with 8 bases between. CDR1 and CDR2 (germline): MGHDK, SYGVNS. For the CDR3, the DNA is TGTGCCAGCAGACGGGTGGCCGGGGAGCTGTTTTTT. It specifies CASRRVAGELFF.

The chain employs TRBV20-1 and TRBJ1-6; D is undetermined. The CDR3 totals 14 residues. Trimming pared 3 bases from V and 7 bases from J, leaving 13 bases between. Germline CDR1 DFQATT, CDR2 SNEGSKA (reference sequence). The CDR3 loop reads CSASREVENSPLHF. The CDR3 DNA follows: TGCAGTGCTAGCAGAGAGGTTGAAAATTCACCCCTCCACTTT.

This clonotype was detected many times. This chain connects TRBV5-1 to TRBJ1-2; D unresolved. Deletions cut 0 bases from V and 4 bases from J, with 7 bases between. The CDR3 sequence is 13 residues long. The germline gives CDR1 SGHRS, CDR2 YFSETQ. This CDR3 reads CASSLAEGYGYTF. DNA of the CDR3: TGCGCCAGCAGCTTGGCAGAAGGCTATGGCTACACCTTC.

This clonotype came up many times. The J gene is TRBJ2-3, the V gene TRBV5-1; TRBD2 matches 11 bases. Germline trimming cut 2 bases from V and 4 bases from J; bases unmatched to any gene: 6. Germline CDR1 is SGHRS and CDR2 is YFSETQ. This CDR3 has 16 residues. CDR3 bases: TGCGCCAGCAGCTTCATAGCGGGGGGGCCGGCAGATACGCAGTATTTT. Its translation is CASSFIAGGPADTQYF.

This clonotype came up many times. The J gene is TRBJ2-4, the V gene TRBV6-6; weak D call: TRBD2 (8 bases). Per the germline V gene, CDR1 is MNHNY and CDR2 is SVGAGI (reference sequence). CDR3 size: 18 residues. Trimming took off 2 bases at V and 5 bases at J, with 22 bases between the two ends. In nucleotides, the CDR3 is TGTGCCAGCAGTTACCCCGGACTAGCTAGGGGGCCAGAAAACATTCAGTACTTC. It specifies CASSYPGLARGPENIQYF.

This clonotype has just a few counts. The V and J genes are TRBV7-9 and TRBJ2-7; D could derive from TRBD1 or TRBD2 (6 bases each). Trimming shortened V by 1 base and J by 2 bases, and 15 bases separated the two germline ends. The CDR3 is made up of 16 amino acids. CDR1 and CDR2 (germline): SEHNR, FQNEAQ (reference sequence). The CDR3 DNA follows: TGTGCCAGCAGCTTAGAGGCGTGGGGGGCGGCCTACGAGCAGTACTTC. This translates into CASSLEAWGAAYEQYF.